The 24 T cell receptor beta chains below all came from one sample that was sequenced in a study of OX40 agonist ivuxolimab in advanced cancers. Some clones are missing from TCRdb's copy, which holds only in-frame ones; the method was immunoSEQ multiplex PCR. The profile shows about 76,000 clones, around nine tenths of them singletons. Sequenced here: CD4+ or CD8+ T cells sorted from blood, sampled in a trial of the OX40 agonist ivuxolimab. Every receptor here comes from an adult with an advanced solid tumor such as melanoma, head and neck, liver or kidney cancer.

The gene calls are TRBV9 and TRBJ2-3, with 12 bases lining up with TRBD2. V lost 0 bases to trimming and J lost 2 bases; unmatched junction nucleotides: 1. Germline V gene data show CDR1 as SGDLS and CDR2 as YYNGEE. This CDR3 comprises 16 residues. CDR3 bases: TGTGCCAGCAGCGTAGGACTAGCGGGGGACACAGATACGCAGTATTTT. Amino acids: CASSVGLAGDTDTQYF. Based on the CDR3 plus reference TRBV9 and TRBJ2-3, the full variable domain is DSGVTQTPKHLITATGQRVTLRCSPRSGDLSVYWYQQSLDQGLQFLIQYYNGEERAKGNILERFSAQQFPDLHSELNLSSLELGDSALYFCASSVGLAGDTDTQYFGPGTRLTVL.

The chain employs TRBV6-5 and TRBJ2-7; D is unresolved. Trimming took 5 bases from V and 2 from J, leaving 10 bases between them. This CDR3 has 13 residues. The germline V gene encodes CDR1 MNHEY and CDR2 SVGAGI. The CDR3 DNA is TGTGCCAGCAGTCGGACGGCTACCTACGAGCAGTACTTC. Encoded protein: CASSRTATYEQYF.

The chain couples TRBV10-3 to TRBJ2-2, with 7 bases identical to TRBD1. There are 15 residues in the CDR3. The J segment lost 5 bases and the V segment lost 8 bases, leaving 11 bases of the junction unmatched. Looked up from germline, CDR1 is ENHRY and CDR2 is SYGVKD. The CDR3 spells CAIAVTTGATGELFF. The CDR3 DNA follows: TGTGCCATCGCCGTTACCACAGGGGCAACCGGGGAGCTGTTTTTT.

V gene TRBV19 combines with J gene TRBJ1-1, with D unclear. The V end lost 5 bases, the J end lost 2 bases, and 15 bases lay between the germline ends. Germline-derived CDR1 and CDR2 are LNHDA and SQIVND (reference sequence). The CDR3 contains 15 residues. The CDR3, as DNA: TGTGCCAGTAGTCCCGGCGGGCTCCCAAACACTGAAGCTTTCTTT. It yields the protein CASSPGGLPNTEAFF.

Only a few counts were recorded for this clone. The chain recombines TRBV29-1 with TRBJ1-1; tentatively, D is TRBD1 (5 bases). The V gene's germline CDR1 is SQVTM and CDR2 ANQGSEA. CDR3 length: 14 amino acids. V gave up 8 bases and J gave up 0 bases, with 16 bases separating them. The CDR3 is CSFGGKGMNTEAFF. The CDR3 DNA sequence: TGCAGCTTTGGGGGTAAGGGGATGAACACTGAAGCTTTCTTT.

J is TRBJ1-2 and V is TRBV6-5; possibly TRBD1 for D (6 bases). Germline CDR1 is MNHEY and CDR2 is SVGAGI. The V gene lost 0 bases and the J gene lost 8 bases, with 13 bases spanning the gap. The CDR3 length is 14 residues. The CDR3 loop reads CASSYSIGGGGYTF. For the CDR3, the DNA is TGTGCCAGCAGTTACTCGATCGGGGGGGGCGGCTACACCTTC.

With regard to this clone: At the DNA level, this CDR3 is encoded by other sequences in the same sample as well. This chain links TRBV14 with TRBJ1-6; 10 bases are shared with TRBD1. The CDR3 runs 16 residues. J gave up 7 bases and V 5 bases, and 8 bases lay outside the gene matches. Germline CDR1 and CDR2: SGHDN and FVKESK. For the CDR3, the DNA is TGTGCCAGCAGCGAAAGGCGGGGACAGGGGAATTCACCCCTCCACTTT. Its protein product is CASSERRGQGNSPLHF.

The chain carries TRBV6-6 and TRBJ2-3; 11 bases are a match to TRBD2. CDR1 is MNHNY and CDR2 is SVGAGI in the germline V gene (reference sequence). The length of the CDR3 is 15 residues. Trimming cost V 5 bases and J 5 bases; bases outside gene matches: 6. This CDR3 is CASSDSGGAKDTQYF. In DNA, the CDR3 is TGTGCCAGCAGTGATAGCGGGGGGGCGAAAGATACGCAGTATTTT.

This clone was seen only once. CDR3 DNA: TGTGCCAGCAGCGAACAGGGAGGCAATCAGCCCCAGCATTTT. It is translated as CASSEQGGNQPQHF. The genes are TRBV7-2 and TRBJ1-5; D is possibly TRBD1 (6 bases). V was cut by 5 bases and J by 2 bases, with 10 bases left in between. Germline V gives CDR1 SGHTA, CDR2 FQGNSA. The CDR3 has 14 amino acids. Full variable domain (remainder filled in from reference TRBV7-2 and TRBJ1-5): GAGVSQSPSNKVTEKGKDVELRCDPISGHTALYWYRQSLGQGLEFLIYFQGNSAPDKSGLPSDRFSAERTGGSVSTLTIQRTQQEDSAVYLCASSEQGGNQPQHFGDGTRLSIL.

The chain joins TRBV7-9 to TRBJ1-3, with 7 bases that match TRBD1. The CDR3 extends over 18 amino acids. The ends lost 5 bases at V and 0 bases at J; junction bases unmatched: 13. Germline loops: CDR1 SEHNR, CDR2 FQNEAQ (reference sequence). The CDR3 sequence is CASSHKGGQVLSGNTIYF. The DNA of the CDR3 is TGTGCCAGCAGCCATAAGGGTGGACAGGTCCTCTCTGGAAACACCATATATTTT. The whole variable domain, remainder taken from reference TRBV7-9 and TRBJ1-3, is DTGVSQNPRHKITKRGQNVTFRCDPISEHNRLYWYRQTLGQGPEFLTYFQNEAQLEKSRLLSDRFSAERPKGSFSTLEIQRTEQGDSAMYLCASSHKGGQVLSGNTIYFGEGSWLTVV.

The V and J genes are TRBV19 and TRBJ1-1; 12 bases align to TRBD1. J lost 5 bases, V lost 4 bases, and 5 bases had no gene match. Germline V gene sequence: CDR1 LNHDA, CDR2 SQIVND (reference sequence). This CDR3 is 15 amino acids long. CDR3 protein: CASSKRDRGLTEAFF. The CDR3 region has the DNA TGTGCCAGTAGTAAGAGGGACAGGGGGCTGACTGAAGCTTTCTTT.

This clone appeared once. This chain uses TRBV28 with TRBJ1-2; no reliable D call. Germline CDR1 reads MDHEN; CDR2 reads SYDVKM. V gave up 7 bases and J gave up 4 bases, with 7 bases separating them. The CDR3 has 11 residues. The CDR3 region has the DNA TGTGCCAGCATGGATGTCTATGGCTACACCTTC. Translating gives CASMDVYGYTF.

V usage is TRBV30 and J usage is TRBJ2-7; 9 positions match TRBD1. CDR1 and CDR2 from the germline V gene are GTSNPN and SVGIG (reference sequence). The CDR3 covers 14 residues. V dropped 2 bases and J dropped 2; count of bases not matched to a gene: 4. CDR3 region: CAWSPGQGPYEQYF. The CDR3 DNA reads TGTGCCTGGAGTCCGGGACAGGGTCCCTACGAGCAGTACTTC.

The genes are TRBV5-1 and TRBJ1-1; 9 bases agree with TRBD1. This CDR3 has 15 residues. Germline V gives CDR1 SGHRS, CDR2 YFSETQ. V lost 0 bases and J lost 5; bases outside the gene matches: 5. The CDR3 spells CASSLGTGGRTEAFF. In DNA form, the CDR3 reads TGCGCCAGCAGCTTGGGAACAGGGGGCCGGACTGAAGCTTTCTTT.

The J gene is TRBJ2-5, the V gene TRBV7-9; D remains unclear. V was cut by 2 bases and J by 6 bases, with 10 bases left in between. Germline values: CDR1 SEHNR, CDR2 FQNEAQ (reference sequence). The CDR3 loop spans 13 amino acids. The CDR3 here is CASSLSEDQTQYF. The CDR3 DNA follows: TGTGCCAGCAGCTTATCTGAGGATCAGACCCAGTACTTC.

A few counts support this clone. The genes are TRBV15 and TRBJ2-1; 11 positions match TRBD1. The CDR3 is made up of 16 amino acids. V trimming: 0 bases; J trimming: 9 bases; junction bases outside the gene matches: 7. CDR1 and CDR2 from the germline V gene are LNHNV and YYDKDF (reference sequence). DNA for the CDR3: TGTGCCACCAGCAGAGATCTTGGACAGGGGGCGGGTGAGCAGTTCTTC. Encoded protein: CATSRDLGQGAGEQFF.

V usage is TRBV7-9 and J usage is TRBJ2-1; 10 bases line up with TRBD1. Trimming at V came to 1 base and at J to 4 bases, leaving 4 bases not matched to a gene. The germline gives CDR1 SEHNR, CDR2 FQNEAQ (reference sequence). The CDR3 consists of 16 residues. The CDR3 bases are TGTGCCAGCAGCTTAGGGGACAGGGGACCATACAATGAGCAGTTCTTC. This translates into CASSLGDRGPYNEQFF. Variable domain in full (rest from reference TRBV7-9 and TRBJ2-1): DTGVSQNPRHKITKRGQNVTFRCDPISEHNRLYWYRQTLGQGPEFLTYFQNEAQLEKSRLLSDRFSAERPKGSFSTLEIQRTEQGDSAMYLCASSLGDRGPYNEQFFGPGTRLTVL.

The CDR3 loop is CASRSADSNQPQHF. CDR3 nucleotides: TGTGCCAGCAGATCGGCGGATAGCAATCAGCCCCAGCATTTT. The V and J genes are TRBV6-5 and TRBJ1-5; unclear D gene. Germline V lookup: CDR1 MNHEY, CDR2 SVGAGI. The CDR3 is 14 amino acids. V was cut by 6 bases and J by 0 bases, with 9 bases left in between.

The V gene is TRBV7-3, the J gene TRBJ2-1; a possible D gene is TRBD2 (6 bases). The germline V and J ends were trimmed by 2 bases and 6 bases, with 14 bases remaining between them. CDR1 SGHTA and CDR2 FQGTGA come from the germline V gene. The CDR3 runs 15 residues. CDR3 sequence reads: CASSLLLAGVNEQFF. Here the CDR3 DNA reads TGTGCCAGCAGCTTACTACTAGCCGGGGTCAATGAGCAGTTCTTC.

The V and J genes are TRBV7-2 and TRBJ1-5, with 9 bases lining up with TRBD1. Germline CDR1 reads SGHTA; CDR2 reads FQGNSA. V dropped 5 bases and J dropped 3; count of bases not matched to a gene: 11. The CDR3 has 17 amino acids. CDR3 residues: CASSLRGQGGYNQPQHF. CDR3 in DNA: TGTGCCAGCAGCCTCAGGGGACAGGGTGGGTACAATCAGCCCCAGCATTTT.

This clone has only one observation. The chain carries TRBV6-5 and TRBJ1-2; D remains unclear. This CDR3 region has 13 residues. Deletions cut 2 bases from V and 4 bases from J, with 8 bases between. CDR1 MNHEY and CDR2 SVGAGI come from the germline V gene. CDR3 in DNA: TGTGCCAGCAGTTACCCCGGGTCCTATGGCTACACCTTC. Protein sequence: CASSYPGSYGYTF.

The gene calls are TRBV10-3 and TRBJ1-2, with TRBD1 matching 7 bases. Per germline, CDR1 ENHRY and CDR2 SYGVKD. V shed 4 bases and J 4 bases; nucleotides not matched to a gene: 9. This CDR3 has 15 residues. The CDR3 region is CAISGPGQPFYGYTF. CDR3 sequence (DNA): TGTGCCATCAGTGGACCGGGACAGCCTTTCTATGGCTACACCTTC.

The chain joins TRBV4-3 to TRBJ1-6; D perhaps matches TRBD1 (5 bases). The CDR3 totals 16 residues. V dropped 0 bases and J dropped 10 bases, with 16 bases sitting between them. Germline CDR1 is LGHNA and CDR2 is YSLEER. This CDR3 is CASSQERWGERSPLHF. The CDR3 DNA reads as TGCGCCAGCAGCCAAGAGAGGTGGGGGGAAAGGTCACCCCTCCACTTT.

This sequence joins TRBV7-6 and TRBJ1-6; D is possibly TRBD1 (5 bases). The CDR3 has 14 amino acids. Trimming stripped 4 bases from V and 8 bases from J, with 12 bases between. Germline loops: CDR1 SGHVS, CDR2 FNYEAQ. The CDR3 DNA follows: TGTGCCAGCAGCTGGGGGGGAGGGGATTCACCCCTCCACTTT. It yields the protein CASSWGGGDSPLHF. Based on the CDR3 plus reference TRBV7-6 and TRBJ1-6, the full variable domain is GAGVSQSPRYKVTKRGQDVALRCDPISGHVSLYWYRQALGQGPEFLTYFNYEAQQDKSGLPNDRFSAERPEGSISTLTIQRTEQRDSAMYRCASSWGGGDSPLHFGNGTRLTVT.